Below are 9 T cell receptor beta chains sequenced from a single sample in a study of glioma-infiltrating T cells after dendritic cell vaccination. TCRdb's copy holds only in-frame clones and misses some; the assay was immunoSEQ multiplex PCR. The sample lists tens of thousands of clones, approximately 84% occurring once. The sequencing used blood, collected before dendritic cell vaccination. The source of these receptors is a human donor with glioblastoma.

This sequence joins TRBV6-5 and TRBJ1-6, with D unresolved. The CDR3 spans 12 residues. V was pared by 4 bases and J by 10 bases, with 8 bases between. Germline assignment: CDR1 MNHEY and CDR2 SVGAGI. CDR3 nucleotide sequence: TGTGCCAGCAGTTCTGCGGGATCACCCCTCCACTTT. Residues: CASSSAGSPLHF.

The J gene is TRBJ1-1, the V gene TRBV18; D is perhaps TRBD1 (6 bases). Looked up from germline, CDR1 is KGHSH and CDR2 is LQKENI. The CDR3 consists of 12 residues. V gave up 3 bases and J gave up 8 bases, with 10 bases separating them. DNA of the CDR3: TGTGCCAGCTCACCTAATACAGGGGAAGCTTTCTTT. Translated: CASSPNTGEAFF. The complete variable domain, with remaining parts taken from reference TRBV18 and TRBJ1-1, reads NAGVMQNPRHLVRRRGQEARLRCSPMKGHSHVYWYRQLPEEGLKFMVYLQKENIIDESGMPKERFSAEFPKEGPSILRIQQVVRGDSAAYFCASSPNTGEAFFGQGTRLTVV.

V and J are TRBV30 and TRBJ2-1; TRBD1 might be the D (5 bases). The CDR3 runs 16 residues. V dropped 4 bases and J dropped 4 bases, with 20 bases sitting between them. CDR1 and CDR2 (germline): GTSNPN, SVGIG (reference sequence). The CDR3 DNA reads TGTGCCTGGAATCGGAAAAAGGGGTTGTCGTACAATGAGCAGTTCTTC. It codes for CAWNRKKGLSYNEQFF.

The V and J genes are TRBV7-2 and TRBJ2-2; D not certain. The V and J ends lost 5 bases and 4 bases respectively, with 11 bases between them. Germline CDR1 SGHTA, CDR2 FQGNSA. The CDR3 consists of 14 residues. The CDR3 loop reads CASSLTSFTGELFF. CDR3 nucleotides: TGTGCCAGCAGCCTAACCTCTTTCACCGGGGAGCTGTTTTTT.

About this clone: In the same sample, other DNA sequences code for this CDR3. V gene TRBV27 combines with J gene TRBJ1-2; 8 bases fit TRBD1. V lost 3 bases, J lost 1 base, and 4 bases stayed unmatched. Germline CDR1 reads MNHEY; CDR2 reads SMNVEV (reference sequence). The CDR3 has 15 amino acids. In DNA, the CDR3 is TGTGCCAGCAGTTTGGGGACAGGAGGTAACTATGGCTACACCTTC. Amino acid sequence: CASSLGTGGNYGYTF.

This sequence joins TRBV4-1 and TRBJ2-1; maybe TRBD2 (5 bases). V lost 2 bases to trimming and J lost 0 bases, with 11 bases between them. This CDR3 is 16 amino acids long. Germline V CDR1 and CDR2: MGHRA, YSYEKL. The CDR3 reads CASSQQDLLSYNEQFF. The CDR3 bases are TGCGCCAGCAGCCAACAGGACTTACTCTCCTACAATGAGCAGTTCTTC.

The count of this clone is one. The chain couples TRBV7-3 to TRBJ2-5; D perhaps matches TRBD1 (6 bases). The V gene's germline CDR1 is SGHTA and CDR2 FQGTGA. Deletions cut 4 bases from V and 5 bases from J, with 14 bases between. The CDR3 covers 14 residues. The CDR3 spells CASSSEGDFETQYF. CDR3 coding DNA: TGTGCCAGCAGCTCCGAGGGGGATTTCGAGACCCAGTACTTC.

This chain joins TRBV5-1 and TRBJ2-2; 12 nucleotides line up with TRBD2. Germline CDR1 reads SGHRS; CDR2 reads YFSETQ. The CDR3 consists of 18 residues. V lost 4 bases to trimming and J lost 2 bases; unmatched junction nucleotides: 9. CDR3 bases: TGCGCCAGCAGCGGATCGACTAGCGGGGGACCTAACACCGGGGAGCTGTTTTTT. It is translated as CASSGSTSGGPNTGELFF.

J is TRBJ2-7 and V is TRBV7-8; D call uncertain. This CDR3 is built from 14 residues. The V gene's germline CDR1 is SGHVS and CDR2 FQNEAQ. The V gene lost 1 base and the J gene lost 7 bases, with 14 bases spanning the gap. The CDR3 DNA sequence: TGTGCCAGCAGCTTAGACCGTATCATACATGAGCAGTACTTC. It codes for CASSLDRIIHEQYF.